The 6 T cell receptor beta chains given below trace back to one sample, sequenced in a study of beta chain features in type 1 diabetes. Notes on the study in general: When Type 1 diabetes patients were examined, their TCRB CDR3s proved moderately but significantly shorter in all four CD4+ subsets.

For these receptors, no antigen is known. cDNA synthesis used the whole RNA isolate, giving expressed TCRB sequences. The table came from immunoSEQ multiplex PCR; TCRdb's copy has only in-frame clones and leaves some out. The table shows 500,000 to 650,000 clones, with roughly 12% occurring only once. Sequenced sample: naive CD4+ T cells from blood. The receptors were sampled from a man aged 25-40 years with type 1 diabetes.

The chain joins TRBV15 to TRBJ2-2; 7 bases are shared with TRBD1. V shed 0 bases, J shed 1 base, and the junction held 2 bases outside the gene matches. From germline, CDR1 is LNHNV and CDR2 YYDKDF (reference sequence). The CDR3 spans 16 residues. CDR3 residues: CATSREDRLNTGELFF. Here the CDR3 DNA reads TGTGCCACCAGCAGAGAGGACAGGTTGAACACCGGGGAGCTGTTTTTT.

This clone turned up a few times. The chain carries TRBV14 and TRBJ1-2, with D unclear. The CDR3 totals 15 residues. The germline CDR1 and CDR2 sequences are SGHDN and FVKESK. The ends were cut back, 4 bases at V and 3 bases at J, with 15 bases in the middle. Here the CDR3 DNA reads TGTGCCAGCAGCCGCGCCCTGGGATACGACTATGGCTACACCTTC. This codes for CASSRALGYDYGYTF.

The chain combines TRBV7-9 with TRBJ1-2; D remains unclear. Trimming pared 3 bases from V and 6 bases from J, leaving 11 bases between. CDR3 length equals 13 residues. CDR1 is SEHNR and CDR2 is FQNEAQ in the germline V gene (reference sequence). CDR3 region: CASSFTENNGYTF. The CDR3 bases are TGTGCCAGCAGCTTTACAGAAAACAATGGCTACACCTTC.

Here the CDR3 reads CASSSGQGAQFF. CDR3 in DNA: TGTGCCAGCAGCTCGGGACAGGGAGCGCAGTTCTTC. The chain is built from TRBV7-8 and TRBJ2-1, with 9 bases fitting TRBD1. This CDR3 region has 12 residues. Germline V gene sequence: CDR1 SGHVS, CDR2 FQNEAQ. Losses at the gene ends were 4 bases for V and 12 bases for J; bases not matched to a gene: 4.

This clone was picked up a small number of times. Other DNA sequences in the sample encode the same CDR3. The gene calls are TRBV5-6 and TRBJ2-3, with no clear D. From germline, CDR1 is SGHDT and CDR2 YYEEEE. This CDR3 has 12 amino acids. V was cut by 0 bases and J by 5 bases, with 4 bases left in between. Written as DNA, the CDR3 is TGTGCCAGCAGCTTGGGGCTAGATACGCAGTATTTT. It codes for CASSLGLDTQYF.

The chain joins TRBV9 to TRBJ2-5; the D gene could be TRBD1 or TRBD2 (5 bases each). V gave up 3 bases and J gave up 2 bases, with 17 bases separating them. The CDR3 has 16 residues. CDR1 and CDR2 from the germline V gene are SGDLS and YYNGEE. The CDR3 sequence: CASSALGETGQETQYF. CDR3 bases: TGTGCCAGCAGCGCCCTGGGGGAGACCGGACAAGAGACCCAGTACTTC.